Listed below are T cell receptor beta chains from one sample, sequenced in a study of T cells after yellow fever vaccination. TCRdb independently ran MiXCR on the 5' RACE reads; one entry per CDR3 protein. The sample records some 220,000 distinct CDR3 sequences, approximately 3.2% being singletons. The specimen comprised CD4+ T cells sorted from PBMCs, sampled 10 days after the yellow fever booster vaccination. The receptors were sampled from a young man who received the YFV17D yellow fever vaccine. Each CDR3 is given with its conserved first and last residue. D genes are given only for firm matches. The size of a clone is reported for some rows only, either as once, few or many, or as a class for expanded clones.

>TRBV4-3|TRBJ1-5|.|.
CASSQEYPVGNQPQHF
TGCGCCAGCAGCCAAGAGTATCCAGTGGGCAATCAGCCCCAGCATTTT
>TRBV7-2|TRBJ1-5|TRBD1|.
CASSLMTGNQPQHF
TGTGCCAGCAGCTTAATGACAGGGAATCAGCCCCAGCATTTT
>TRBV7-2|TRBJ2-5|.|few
CASSLGGARETQYF
TGTGCCAGCAGCTTAGGGGGCGCGAGGGAGACCCAGTACTTC
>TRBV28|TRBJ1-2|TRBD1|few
CASSPGQGPKSYGYTF
TGTGCCAGCAGCCCGGGACAGGGACCAAAGTCCTATGGCTACACCTTC
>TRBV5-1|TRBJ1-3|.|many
CASSLGRLSGNTIYF
TGCGCCAGCAGCTTGGGGCGCCTAAGCGGAAACACCATATATTTT
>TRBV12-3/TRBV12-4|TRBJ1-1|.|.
CASSRGGRGLGNTEAFF
TGTGCCAGCTCACGAGGAGGCAGGGGATTGGGGAACACTGAAGCTTTCTTT
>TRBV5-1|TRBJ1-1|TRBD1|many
CASSLTGGRMNTEAFF
TGCGCCAGCAGCCTCACAGGGGGGAGGATGAACACTGAAGCTTTCTTT
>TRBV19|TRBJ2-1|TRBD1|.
CASSPGQGFSYNEQFF
TGTGCCAGTAGTCCAGGACAGGGCTTCTCCTACAATGAGCAGTTCTTC
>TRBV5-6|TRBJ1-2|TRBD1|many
CASSRYYRGPGYTF
TGTGCCAGCAGCAGATACTACAGGGGGCCTGGCTACACCTTC
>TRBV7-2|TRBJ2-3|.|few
CASTGQGTDTQYF
TGTGCCAGCACCGGGCAGGGGACAGATACGCAGTATTTT
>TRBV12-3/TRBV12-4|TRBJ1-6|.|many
CASSFQGPNSPLHF
TGTGCCAGCAGTTTTCAGGGGCCCAATTCACCCCTCCACTTT
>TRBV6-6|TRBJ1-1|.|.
CASSYSKGFDTEAFF
TGTGCCAGCAGTTACTCGAAGGGGTTCGACACTGAAGCTTTCTTT
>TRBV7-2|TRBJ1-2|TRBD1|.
CASSSFSGSATGGNGYTF
TGTGCCAGCAGCTCCTTTTCCGGGAGTGCGACAGGGGGCAACGGCTACACCTTC
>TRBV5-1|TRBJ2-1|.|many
CASSLDTYNEQFF
TGCGCCAGCAGCTTAGACACCTACAATGAGCAGTTCTTC
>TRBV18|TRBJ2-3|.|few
CASSPNLESTDTQYF
TGTGCCAGCTCACCAAATCTAGAGAGCACAGATACGCAGTATTTT
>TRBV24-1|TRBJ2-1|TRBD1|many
CATSETGQGVGEQFF
TGTGCCACCAGTGAAACGGGACAGGGAGTTGGAGAGCAGTTCTTC
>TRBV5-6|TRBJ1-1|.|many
CASSSSGSGNTEAFF
TGTGCCAGCAGCTCCTCAGGGAGTGGGAACACTGAAGCTTTCTTT
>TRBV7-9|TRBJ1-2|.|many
CASSLGTSSYGYTF
TGTGCCAGCAGCTTAGGAACCAGCAGCTATGGCTACACCTTC